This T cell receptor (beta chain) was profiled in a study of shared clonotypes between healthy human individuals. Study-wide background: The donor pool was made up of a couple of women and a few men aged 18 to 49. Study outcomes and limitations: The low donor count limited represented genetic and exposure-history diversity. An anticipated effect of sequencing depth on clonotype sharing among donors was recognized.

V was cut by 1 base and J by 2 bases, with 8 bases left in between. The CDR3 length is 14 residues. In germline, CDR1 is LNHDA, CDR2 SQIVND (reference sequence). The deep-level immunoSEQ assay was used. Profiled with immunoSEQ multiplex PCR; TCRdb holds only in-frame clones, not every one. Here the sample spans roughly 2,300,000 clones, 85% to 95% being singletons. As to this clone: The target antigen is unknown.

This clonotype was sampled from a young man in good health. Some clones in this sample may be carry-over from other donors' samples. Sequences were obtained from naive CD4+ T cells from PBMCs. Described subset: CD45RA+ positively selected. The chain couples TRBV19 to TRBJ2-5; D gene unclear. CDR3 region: CASSIGALQETQYF. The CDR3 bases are TGTGCCAGTAGTATAGGAGCACTTCAAGAGACCCAGTACTTC.